The 20 T cell receptor beta chains given below trace back to one sample, sequenced in a study of OX40 agonist ivuxolimab in advanced cancers. Only in-frame clones appear in the TCRdb table, and some are missing; sequencing was by immunoSEQ multiplex PCR. The sample shows about 26,000 clones, around four fifths of them seen only once. The material was CD4+ or CD8+ T cells sorted from blood, obtained in a trial of the OX40 agonist ivuxolimab. The source is an adult with an advanced solid tumor such as melanoma, head and neck, liver or kidney cancer.

The genes are TRBV7-2 and TRBJ2-1; D may be TRBD2 (5 bases). The CDR3 is 11 amino acids. Germline values: CDR1 SGHTA, CDR2 FQGNSA. V was pared by 5 bases and J by 10 bases, with 9 bases between. The CDR3 nucleotides read TGTGCCAGCAGCGGAGGCGGAGAGCAGTTCTTC. Translating gives CASSGGGEQFF. The full variable domain, in which reference TRBV7-2 and TRBJ2-1 provide the parts outside the CDR3, is GAGVSQSPSNKVTEKGKDVELRCDPISGHTALYWYRQSLGQGLEFLIYFQGNSAPDKSGLPSDRFSAERTGGSVSTLTIQRTQQEDSAVYLCASSGGGEQFFGPGTRLTVL.

The CDR3 is CASSVTSGSSYEQYF. CDR3 DNA sequence: TGTGCCAGCAGTGTCACTAGCGGGAGCTCCTACGAGCAGTACTTC. This chain joins TRBV27 and TRBJ2-7; 11 bases match TRBD2. CDR1 MNHEY and CDR2 SMNVEV come from the germline V gene (reference sequence). The V gene end was trimmed by 5 bases and the J gene end by 0 bases; junction bases not matched to a gene: 3. CDR3 size: 15 residues.

The chain combines TRBV5-1 with TRBJ2-5; no reliable D call. The CDR3 spans 15 residues. The V end lost 2 bases, the J end lost 4 bases, and 15 bases lay between the germline ends. Germline-derived CDR1 and CDR2 are SGHRS and YFSETQ. DNA for the CDR3: TGCGCCAGCAGCTTCGGACCGGATGGTTCAGAGACCCAGTACTTC. Translating gives CASSFGPDGSETQYF.

The rearrangement links TRBV5-6 to TRBJ1-5, with D possibly being TRBD1 (5 bases). V shed 6 bases and J shed 6 bases, with 13 bases lying between them. Germline V CDR1 and CDR2: SGHDT, YYEEEE. This CDR3 contains 13 residues. The DNA for the CDR3 is TGTGCCAGCAACCCAGGGTTTAGTCAGCCCCAGCATTTT. This sequence encodes CASNPGFSQPQHF.

This clone came up once. The J gene is TRBJ2-2, the V gene TRBV11-2; D is unresolved. CDR3 size: 11 residues. V was pared by 5 bases and J by 6 bases, with 4 bases between. The germline CDR1 and CDR2 sequences are SGHAT and FQNNGV. The CDR3 sequence: CASSPSGELFF. The CDR3 DNA follows: TGTGCCAGCAGCCCCTCCGGGGAGCTGTTTTTT. Supplemented by reference TRBV11-2 and TRBJ2-2, the full variable domain reads EAGVAQSPRYKIIEKRQSVAFWCNPISGHATLYWYQQILGQGPKLLIQFQNNGVVDDSQLPKDRFSAERLKGVDSTLKIQPAKLEDSAVYLCASSPSGELFFGEGSRLTVL.

The chain uses TRBV6-1 and TRBJ2-6, with 8 bases lining up with TRBD1. The V segment lost 10 bases and the J segment 0 bases; nucleotides outside the gene matches: 5. Looked up from germline, CDR1 is MNHNS and CDR2 is SASEGT. The CDR3 extends over 15 amino acids. CDR3 residues: CANLDRVSGANVLTF. The CDR3 coding sequence is TGTGCCAACTTGGACAGGGTCTCTGGGGCCAACGTCCTGACTTTC.

The rearrangement joins TRBV7-9 to TRBJ1-1; TRBD1 matches at 7 bases. Germline lookup yields CDR1 SEHNR and CDR2 FQNEAQ (reference sequence). This CDR3 comprises 14 residues. V shed 3 bases, J shed 3 bases, and the junction held 4 bases outside the gene matches. The CDR3 DNA is TGTGCCAGCAGCTTTACAGGGGCGGACACTGAAGCTTTCTTT. As protein: CASSFTGADTEAFF.

CDR3 in DNA: TGTGCCAGCCAGGAGGGAGGTGAGCAGTTCTTC. It translates to CASQEGGEQFF. The rearrangement joins TRBV6-6 to TRBJ2-1; D possibly corresponds to TRBD2 (6 bases). This CDR3 is built from 11 residues. V lost 8 bases, J lost 9 bases, and 11 bases lay in between. Germline CDR1 MNHNY, CDR2 SVGAGI (reference sequence).

The CDR3 spells CASKKWTGPQLPGANVLTF. In DNA form, the CDR3 reads TGCGCCAGCAAGAAGTGGACAGGCCCCCAGCTCCCTGGGGCCAACGTCCTGACTTTC. This sequence joins TRBV5-1 and TRBJ2-6; 7 bases fit TRBD1. Germline CDR1 SGHRS, CDR2 YFSETQ. The CDR3 runs 19 residues. After removal of 6 bases from V and 2 bases from J, the junction contained 17 bases not matched to a gene.

CDR3 coding DNA: TGTGCCAGCAGCTTAGTGGGGAATGTCGGGGCGAAAGAGACCCAGTACTTC. Translation gives CASSLVGNVGAKETQYF. The genes are TRBV11-2 and TRBJ2-5; D assignment may be TRBD1 or TRBD2 (5 bases each). The CDR3 sequence is 17 residues long. Germline lookup yields CDR1 SGHAT and CDR2 FQNNGV. V shed 1 base and J shed 3 bases, with 18 bases lying between them.

This clone was picked up one time. V usage is TRBV13 and J usage is TRBJ1-5; D remains ambiguous. Trimming left V 2 bases short and J 2 bases short, with 10 bases between. From germline, CDR1 is PRHDT and CDR2 FYEKMQ (reference sequence). The CDR3 sequence is 15 residues long. The CDR3 coding sequence is TGTGCCAGCAGCTTAATGGGGTCGGGCAATCAGCCCCAGCATTTT. Protein sequence: CASSLMGSGNQPQHF.

The rearrangement joins TRBV6-1 to TRBJ2-2; D perhaps matches TRBD2 (6 bases). V lost 10 bases, J lost 4 bases, and 16 bases lay in between. Germline V gives CDR1 MNHNS, CDR2 SASEGT. CDR3 length: 14 amino acids. The CDR3 DNA reads as TGTGCCATCCCTAGGGGACTTTTCACCGGGGAGCTGTTTTTT. Translated, it gives CAIPRGLFTGELFF.

V usage is TRBV4-3 and J usage is TRBJ2-7; D perhaps matches TRBD1 (5 bases). This CDR3 contains 20 residues. Germline V gene data show CDR1 as LGHNA and CDR2 as YSLEER. The ends were cut back, 0 bases at V and 6 bases at J, with 30 bases in the middle. The CDR3 nucleotides read TGCGCCAGCAGCCAAGATAAAGCACAGGAAAGTAGGAAGTGTATCGTCGAGCAGTACTTC. Translated: CASSQDKAQESRKCIVEQYF.

The gene calls are TRBV2 and TRBJ2-5; D is perhaps TRBD2 (7 bases). Trimming cost V 7 bases and J 1 base, with 13 bases left between them. The CDR3 loop spans 14 amino acids. Germline lookup yields CDR1 SNHLY and CDR2 FYNNEI. CDR3 loop: CASIGEGGQETQYF. DNA of the CDR3: TGTGCCAGCATAGGGGAGGGGGGCCAAGAGACCCAGTACTTC.

The J gene is TRBJ2-6, the V gene TRBV14; D possibly uses TRBD1 or TRBD2 (5 bases each). Trimming pared 4 bases from V and 3 bases from J, leaving 22 bases between. The CDR3 runs 19 residues. CDR1 and CDR2 from the germline V gene are SGHDN and FVKESK. The CDR3, as DNA: TGTGCCAGCAGCCGGGGTGGAGCTGGGGGAGTATATGGGGCCAACGTCCTGACTTTC. Protein product: CASSRGGAGGVYGANVLTF.

The V gene is TRBV5-6, the J gene TRBJ1-2, with TRBD1 matching over 7 bases. Trimming took 3 bases from V and 0 from J; bases not matched to a gene: 2. CDR1 is SGHDT and CDR2 is YYEEEE in the germline V gene. CDR3 length: 14 amino acids. Here the CDR3 DNA reads TGTGCCAGCAGCTCGGGGACAGCTAACTATGGCTACACCTTC. It is translated as CASSSGTANYGYTF.

The chain is built from TRBV11-2 and TRBJ2-1; maybe TRBD2 (7 bases). The CDR3 has 13 residues. Trimming shortened V by 7 bases and J by 8 bases, and 15 bases separated the two germline ends. The V gene's germline CDR1 is SGHAT and CDR2 FQNNGV. This chain's CDR3 is CASKKGGLDEQFF. CDR3 in DNA: TGTGCCAGCAAGAAGGGGGGGCTCGATGAGCAGTTCTTC.

This clone has only a few counts. DNA of the CDR3: TGTGCCAGCAGGTCGGGACTAGCGGGGGGACTCTCGCGGGATACGCAGTATTTT. Translated: CASRSGLAGGLSRDTQYF. The chain has TRBV27 and TRBJ2-3, with 15 bases that match TRBD2. Germline CDR1 and CDR2: MNHEY and SMNVEV (reference sequence). This CDR3 spans 18 amino acids. The junction had 13 bases not matched to a gene; V was cut back by 6 bases and J by 6 bases.

The chain couples TRBV12-5 to TRBJ2-1, with D unclear. Trimming took 4 bases from V and 8 from J, leaving 3 bases between them. The CDR3 totals 10 residues. The germline gives CDR1 LGHNT, CDR2 FRNRAP. CDR3 DNA sequence: TGTGCTAGTGGTTGGGATGAGCAGTTCTTC. Amino acids: CASGWDEQFF. Variable domain in full (rest from reference TRBV12-5 and TRBJ2-1): DARVTQTPRHKVTEMGQEVTMRCQPILGHNTVFWYRQTMMQGLELLAYFRNRAPLDDSGMPKDRFSAEMPDATLATLKIQPSEPRDSAVYFCASGWDEQFFGPGTRLTVL.

The chain employs TRBV6-1 and TRBJ1-5; 8 nucleotides match TRBD1. The CDR3 runs 15 residues. Trimming cost V 5 bases and J 3 bases; bases outside gene matches: 6. Germline V lookup: CDR1 MNHNS, CDR2 SASEGT. CDR3 nucleotide sequence: TGTGCCAGCAGTATACAGGGGGATCCCAATCAGCCCCAGCATTTT. The encoded protein is CASSIQGDPNQPQHF.